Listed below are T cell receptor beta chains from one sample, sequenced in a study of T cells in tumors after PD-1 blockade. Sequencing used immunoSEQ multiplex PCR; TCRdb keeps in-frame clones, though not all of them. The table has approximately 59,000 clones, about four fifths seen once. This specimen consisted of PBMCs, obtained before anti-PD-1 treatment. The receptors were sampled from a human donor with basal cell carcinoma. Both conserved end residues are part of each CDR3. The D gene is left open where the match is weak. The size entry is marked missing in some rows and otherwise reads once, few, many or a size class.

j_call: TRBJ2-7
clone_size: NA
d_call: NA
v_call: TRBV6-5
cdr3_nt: TGTGCCAGCAGTTCCTCGAGGGGCTACGAGCAGTACTTC
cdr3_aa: CASSSSRGYEQYF

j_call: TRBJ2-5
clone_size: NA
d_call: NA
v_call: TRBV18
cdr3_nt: TGTGCCAGCTCACCGGGACTTCAAGAGACCCAGTACTTC
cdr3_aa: CASSPGLQETQYF

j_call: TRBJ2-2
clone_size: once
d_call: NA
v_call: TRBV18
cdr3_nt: TGTGCCAGCTCACCACCCAGTCTGACCGGGGAGCTGTTTTTT
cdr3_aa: CASSPPSLTGELFF

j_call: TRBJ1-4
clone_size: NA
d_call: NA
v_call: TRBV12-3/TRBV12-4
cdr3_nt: TGTGCCAGCCGGTCTATCCCCCACGAAAAACTGTTTTTT
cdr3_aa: CASRSIPHEKLFF

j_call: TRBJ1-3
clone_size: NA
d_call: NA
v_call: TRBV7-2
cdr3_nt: TGTGCCAGCAGCTTAGAAGGGGGCTCTGGAAACACCATATATTTT
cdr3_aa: CASSLEGGSGNTIYF

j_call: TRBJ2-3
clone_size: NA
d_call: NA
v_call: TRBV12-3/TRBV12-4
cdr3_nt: TGTGCCAGCAGAACAGGGTTTGCAGATACGCAGTATTTT
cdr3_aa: CASRTGFADTQYF

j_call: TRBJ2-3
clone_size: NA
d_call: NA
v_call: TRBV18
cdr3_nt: TGTGCCAGCTCGCCGCCCGGACTTGCCGGCACAGATACGCAGTATTTT
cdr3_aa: CASSPPGLAGTDTQYF

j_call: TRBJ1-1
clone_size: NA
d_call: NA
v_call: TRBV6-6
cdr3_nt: TGTGCCAGCAGTTACTCGAGCCGATACACTGAAGCTTTCTTT
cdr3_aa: CASSYSSRYTEAFF

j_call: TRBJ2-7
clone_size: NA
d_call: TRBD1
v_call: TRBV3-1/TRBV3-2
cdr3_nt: TGTGCCAGCAGCCAACGGACAGGGGCCAACGAGCAGTACTTC
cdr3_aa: CASSQRTGANEQYF

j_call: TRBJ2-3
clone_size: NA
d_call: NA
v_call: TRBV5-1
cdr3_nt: TGCGCCAGCAGCCCAGGAGCCCTACGGGGTTCAGATACGCAGTATTTT
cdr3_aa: CASSPGALRGSDTQYF

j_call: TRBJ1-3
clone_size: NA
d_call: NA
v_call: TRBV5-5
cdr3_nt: TGTGCCAGCGTTCGGGGGCCTGGAAACACCATATATTTT
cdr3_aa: CASVRGPGNTIYF

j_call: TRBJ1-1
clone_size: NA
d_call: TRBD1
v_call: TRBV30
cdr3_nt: TGTGCCTGGAGGAAAGATACAGGGGCTGGTGAAGCTTTCTTT
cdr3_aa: CAWRKDTGAGEAFF

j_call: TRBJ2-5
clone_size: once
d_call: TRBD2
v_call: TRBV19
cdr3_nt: TGTGCCAGTACTAGCGGGGGGGCCGGGGAGACCCAGTACTTC
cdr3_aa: CASTSGGAGETQYF

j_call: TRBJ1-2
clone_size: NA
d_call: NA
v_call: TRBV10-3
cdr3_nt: TGTGCCATCAACGCCCCAATGGACTATGGCTACACCTTC
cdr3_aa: CAINAPMDYGYTF

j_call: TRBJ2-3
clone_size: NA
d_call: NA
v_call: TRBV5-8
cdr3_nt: TGTGCCAGCAGCCGGGGACACCAAAGGGGTACGCAGTATTTT
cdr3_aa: CASSRGHQRGTQYF

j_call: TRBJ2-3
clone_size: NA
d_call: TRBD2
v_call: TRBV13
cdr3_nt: TGTGCCAGCAGCGGTGGAAGCGGGGGGCTACGAGATACGCAGTATTTT
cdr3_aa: CASSGGSGGLRDTQYF

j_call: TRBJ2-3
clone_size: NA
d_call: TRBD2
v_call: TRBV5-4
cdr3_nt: TGTGCCAGCAGCTTGGCACTAGCGGCCACAGATACGCAGTATTTT
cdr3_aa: CASSLALAATDTQYF

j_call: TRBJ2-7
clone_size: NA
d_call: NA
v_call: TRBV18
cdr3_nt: TGTGCCAGCTCACCTCGACAGCTTGGAAGCGGCTTCCCGGGGCAGTACTTC
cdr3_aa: CASSPRQLGSGFPGQYF

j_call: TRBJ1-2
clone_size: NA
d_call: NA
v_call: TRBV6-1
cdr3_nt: TGTGCCAGCAGTGAAGAGCGGATTTTTAACTATGGCTACACCTTC
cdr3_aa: CASSEERIFNYGYTF

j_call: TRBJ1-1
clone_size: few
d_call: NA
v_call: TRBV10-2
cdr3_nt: TGCGCCAGCAGTTCGGGCCTAAAATATGAAGCTTTCTTT
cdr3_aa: CASSSGLKYEAFF

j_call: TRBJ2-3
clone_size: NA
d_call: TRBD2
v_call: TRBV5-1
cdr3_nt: TGCGCCAGCAGCTTGGGGACTAGCGGGGGGGCGGATACGCAGTATTTT
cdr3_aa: CASSLGTSGGADTQYF

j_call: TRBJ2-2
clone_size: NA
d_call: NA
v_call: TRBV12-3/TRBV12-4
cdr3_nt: TGTGCCAGTTTGGGCGGGGAGCTGTTTTTT
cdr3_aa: CASLGGELFF

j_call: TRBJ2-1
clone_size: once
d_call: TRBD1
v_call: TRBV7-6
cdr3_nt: TGTGCCAGCAGCCCGCGATCCGGGACAGGGTCCAATGAGCAGTTCTTC
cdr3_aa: CASSPRSGTGSNEQFF

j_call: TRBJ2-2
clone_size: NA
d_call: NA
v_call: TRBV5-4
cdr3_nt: TGTGCCAGCAGGGCGGCCACCGGGGAGCTGTTTTTT
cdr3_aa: CASRAATGELFF

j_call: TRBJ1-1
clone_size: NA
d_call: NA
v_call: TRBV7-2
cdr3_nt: TGTGCCAGCAGCCATTGGGGAGGGCGGAACACTGAAGCTTTCTTT
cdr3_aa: CASSHWGGRNTEAFF

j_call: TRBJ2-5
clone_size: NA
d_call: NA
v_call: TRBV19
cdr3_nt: TGTGCCAGTAGTATGGGGCAGACCCAAGAGACCCAGTACTTC
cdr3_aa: CASSMGQTQETQYF

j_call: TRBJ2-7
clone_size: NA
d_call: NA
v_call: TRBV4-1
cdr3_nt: TGCGCCAGCAGCCAAGGGGGGTCTAGCAGCGAGCAGTACTTC
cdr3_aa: CASSQGGSSSEQYF

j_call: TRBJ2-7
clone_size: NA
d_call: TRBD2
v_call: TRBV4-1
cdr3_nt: TGCGCCAGCAGCCCGGGACTAGCGGGGGTCGAGCAGTACTTC
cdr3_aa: CASSPGLAGVEQYF

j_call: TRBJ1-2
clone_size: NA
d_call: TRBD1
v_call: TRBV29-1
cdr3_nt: TGCAGTTCCGAAGGGGGCTGGGACTATGGCTACACCTTC
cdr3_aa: CSSEGGWDYGYTF

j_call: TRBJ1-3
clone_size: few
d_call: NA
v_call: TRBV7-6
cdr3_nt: TGTGCCAGCAGCTTAGCCGACCGCGGGGGCTACTCTGGAAACACCATATATTTT
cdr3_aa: CASSLADRGGYSGNTIYF

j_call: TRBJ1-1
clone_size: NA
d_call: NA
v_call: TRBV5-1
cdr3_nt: TGCGCCAGCAGCTTGGAAGGGACTATGAACACTGAAGCTTTCTTT
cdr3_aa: CASSLEGTMNTEAFF

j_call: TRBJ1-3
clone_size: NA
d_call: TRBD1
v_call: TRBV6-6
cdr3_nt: TGTGCCAGCAGTTACCGAGCCGGGACAGGTGGAAACACCATATATTTT
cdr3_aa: CASSYRAGTGGNTIYF

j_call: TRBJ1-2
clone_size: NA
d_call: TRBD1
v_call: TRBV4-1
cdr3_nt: TGCGCCAGCAGCCGACAGGGAGGAAACTATGGCTACACCTTC
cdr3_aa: CASSRQGGNYGYTF

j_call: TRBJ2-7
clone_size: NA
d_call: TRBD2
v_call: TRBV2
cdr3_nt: TGTGCCAGCAGTGTGGGGCCTAGCGGGGGGGCAGCCTACGAGCAGTACTTC
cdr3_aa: CASSVGPSGGAAYEQYF

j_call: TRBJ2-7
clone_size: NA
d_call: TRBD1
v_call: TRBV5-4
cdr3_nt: TGTGCCAGCAGCCGCCGAGGGGGCACTACAGGGGGCGGGGTGCAGTACTTC
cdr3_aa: CASSRRGGTTGGGVQYF

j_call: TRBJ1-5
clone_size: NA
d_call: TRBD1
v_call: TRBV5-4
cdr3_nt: TGTGCCAGCAGCGTACAGGGGGAGGGTCAGCCCCAGCATTTT
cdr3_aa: CASSVQGEGQPQHF

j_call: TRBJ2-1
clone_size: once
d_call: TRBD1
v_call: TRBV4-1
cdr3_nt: TGCGCCAGCAGCCAAACCCAAAGGCGGGACAGGGGAAGAAGGGATGAGCAGTTCTTC
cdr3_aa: CASSQTQRRDRGRRDEQFF